These 6 T cell receptor beta chains originate from one sample sequenced in a study of radiotherapy plus CTLA-4 blockade in lung cancer. Data came from immunoSEQ multiplex PCR; TCRdb stores just in-frame clones and leaves some out. Of about 88,000 clones detected, about two thirds appear once; the ten largest clones hold over 11%. The specimen comprised peripheral blood, sampled from a patient treated with radiotherapy plus ipilimumab. The receptors come from a human donor with non-small cell lung cancer that progressed on radiotherapy plus ipilimumab.

This chain links TRBV5-6 with TRBJ2-7, with TRBD2 matching over 7 bases. The CDR3 is 15 residues long. The V gene's germline CDR1 is SGHDT and CDR2 YYEEEE. The V gene end was trimmed by 0 bases and the J gene end by 3 bases; junction bases not matched to a gene: 6. The CDR3 nucleotides are TGTGCCAGCAGCTTGGTGTCTAGCGGAAGCTACGAGCAGTACTTC. This sequence encodes CASSLVSSGSYEQYF.

The chain is built from TRBV28 and TRBJ2-7; D is undetermined. CDR3 length: 13 amino acids. The V end lost 5 bases, the J end lost 5 bases, and 13 bases lay between the germline ends. Germline-derived CDR1 and CDR2 are MDHEN and SYDVKM. Here the CDR3 DNA reads TGTGCCAGCAGTAGAGCCTCCTGGGACGAGCAGTACTTC. Its protein product is CASSRASWDEQYF.

This chain connects TRBV4-1 to TRBJ2-1; the D is unclear. The germline V gene has CDR1 MGHRA and CDR2 YSYEKL. CDR3 length: 15 residues. V was clipped by 4 bases and J by 7 bases, with 17 bases between them. DNA of the CDR3: TGCGCCAGCAGCCCCCGCCACCAGCCATGGAATGAGCAGTTCTTC. It codes for CASSPRHQPWNEQFF.

The chain joins TRBV28 to TRBJ2-6; D is uncertain. V was shortened by 6 bases and J by 3 bases, with 3 bases between the two germline ends. CDR1 is MDHEN and CDR2 is SYDVKM in the germline V gene. This CDR3 comprises 12 residues. The CDR3 here is CASRGGANVLTF. CDR3 DNA sequence: TGTGCCAGCAGGGGTGGGGCCAACGTCCTGACTTTC.

In DNA form, the CDR3 reads TGTGCCAGCAGCGCACTAGCGGGAGTAAACTACGAGCAGTACTTC. Translating gives CASSALAGVNYEQYF. V usage is TRBV28 and J usage is TRBJ2-7, with 11 bases lining up with TRBD2. Germline assignment: CDR1 MDHEN and CDR2 SYDVKM. J lost 3 bases, V lost 6 bases, and 7 bases had no gene match. The CDR3 loop spans 15 amino acids.

This clone was detected ten times or more. The chain uses TRBV9 and TRBJ2-2; 7 nucleotides agree with TRBD2. CDR3 length equals 17 residues. After removal of 0 bases from V and 5 bases from J, the junction contained 10 bases not matched to a gene. Germline values: CDR1 SGDLS, CDR2 YYNGEE. The CDR3 spells CASSVGFAGVGTGELFF. DNA of the CDR3: TGTGCCAGCAGCGTAGGGTTTGCGGGGGTGGGAACCGGGGAGCTGTTTTTT.